This record looks at one TCR beta chain sequence and its context. Its target is unknown. The sample is drawn from a study of T cell responses to AZD1222 COVID-19 vaccine. Study results and limitations: Breadth and depth of Spike-specific TCRs rose after two AZD1222 doses. Unmutated variant regions reportedly attract nearly half of all spike-specific TCRs. Most donors were white British, females outnumbered males, and clonal diversity was possibly underestimated. No repertoire was sampled before or during the peak T cell response, only after it.

Clones were sequenced by immunoSEQ multiplex PCR, and TCRdb holds only the in-frame ones, with some missing. This sample has more than 75,000 clones, with around nine tenths found just once. The J segment lost 8 bases and the V segment lost 0 bases, leaving 6 bases of the junction unmatched. Germline V CDR1 and CDR2: LGHDT, YNNKEL (reference sequence). This CDR3 contains 16 residues. This receptor was identified in an adult who received the AZD1222 COVID-19 vaccine. The chain uses TRBV3-1 (or the pseudogene TRBV3-2) and TRBJ2-4, with 11 nucleotides matching TRBD2. Sequencing was performed on peripheral blood, taken 28 days after the second AZD1222 dose. The DNA for the CDR3 is TGTGCCAGCAGCCAAGATCTTGTAGCGGGAGGGGACATTCAGTACTTC. Its translation is CASSQDLVAGGDIQYF.